This T cell receptor (beta chain) derives from a study of response to subunit inactivated influenza vaccine. Study results and caveats: Authors suggested that a seasonal influenza vaccination recruits few new T cells each time.

A single record per CDR3 protein comes from TCRdb applying MiXCR to the RT-PCR reads. The data show about 780,000 distinct CDR3 sequences, with about 18% seen just once and roughly 11% held by the top ten. Points on this clonotype: Its antigen is still unknown.

The CDR3 extends over 14 amino acids. In germline, CDR1 is SGHRS, CDR2 YFSETQ. The germline V and J ends were trimmed by 0 bases and 4 bases, with 10 bases remaining between them. V and J are TRBV5-1 and TRBJ1-2; D remains unclear. Sequences were derived from PBMCs from blood, sampled more than 4 days after vaccination. The clonotype was recovered from a man between 50 and 59 years old who received an inactivated influenza vaccine. CDR3 bases: TGCGCCAGCAGCTTGGTGGAGGGTGGCTATGGCTACACCTTC. This gives the protein CASSLVEGGYGYTF.